These 17 T cell receptor beta chains were all obtained from the same sample, sequenced in a study of cytomegalovirus exposure and HLA in healthy donors. Primers: 60 Vbeta forward and 13 Jbeta reverse. Libraries were prepared by immunoSEQ multiplex PCR; TCRdb keeps only in-frame clonotypes and omits some of them. The profile shows some 90,000 clones, approximately 75% of them singletons. Sequenced: PBMCs. Source of these receptors: a female donor in good health and CMV-seropositive.

The chain links TRBV29-1 to TRBJ1-4, with TRBD1 identical over 8 bases. Germline trimming cut 6 bases from V and 2 bases from J; bases unmatched to any gene: 14. Germline loops: CDR1 SQVTM, CDR2 ANQGSEA. The CDR3 has 17 residues. The CDR3 loop reads CSVALGDRGRTNEKLFF. Here the CDR3 DNA reads TGCAGCGTCGCCCTAGGTGACAGGGGTCGCACTAATGAAAAACTGTTTTTT.

This clone was counted a few times. The genes are TRBV7-9 and TRBJ2-7; D is unresolved. V gave up 1 base and J gave up 3 bases, with 7 bases separating them. This CDR3 spans 13 amino acids. CDR1 and CDR2 from the germline V gene are SEHNR and FQNEAQ (reference sequence). CDR3: CASSLVWSYEQYF. Here the CDR3 DNA reads TGTGCCAGCAGCTTAGTATGGAGCTACGAGCAGTACTTC.

This rearrangement joins TRBV7-8 to TRBJ1-5, with 8 bases matching TRBD1. Trimming cost V 5 bases and J 1 base; bases outside gene matches: 7. This CDR3 has 16 residues. CDR1 SGHVS and CDR2 FQNEAQ come from the germline V gene. This CDR3 reads CASSLETGASNQPQHF. DNA of the CDR3: TGTGCCAGCAGCCTTGAGACAGGGGCGAGCAATCAGCCCCAGCATTTT. The entire variable domain, with the rest obtained from reference TRBV7-8 and TRBJ1-5, is as follows: GAGVSQSPRYKVAKRGQDVALRCDPISGHVSLFWYQQALGQGPEFLTYFQNEAQLDKSGLPSDRFFAERPEGSVSTLKIQRTQQEDSAVYLCASSLETGASNQPQHFGDGTRLSIL.

The CDR3, as DNA: TGTGCCAGTAGTATTAGCGGGAGGCGCAATGAGCAGTTCTTC. Protein: CASSISGRRNEQFF. The chain has TRBV19 and TRBJ2-1, with 10 nucleotides matching TRBD2. The CDR3 extends over 14 amino acids. Germline V gene data show CDR1 as LNHDA and CDR2 as SQIVND (reference sequence). The V gene end was trimmed by 3 bases and the J gene end by 6 bases; junction bases not matched to a gene: 2.

In regard to this clone: At one boundary the junction diverges from the germline segment, which might be a read error. The sample contains more than one DNA sequence encoding this CDR3. The chain links TRBV6-1 to TRBJ1-1; 10 bases align to TRBD1. In germline, CDR1 is MNHNS, CDR2 SASEGT. This CDR3 spans 15 amino acids. Here the CDR3 reads CASSPRTGGNTEAFF. The CDR3 nucleotides read TGTGCTAGCAGTCCCAGGACAGGGGGGAACACTGAAGCTTTCTTT.

The V call is TRBV29-1, the J call TRBJ2-7; the D gene is possibly TRBD1 (5 bases). V lost 4 bases, J lost 3 bases, and 10 bases lay in between. The CDR3 has 12 amino acids. CDR1 and CDR2 from the germline V gene are SQVTM and ANQGSEA. The CDR3 here is CSVGPRDYEQYF. The CDR3 DNA reads as TGCAGCGTTGGCCCCAGGGACTACGAGCAGTACTTC.

This chain connects TRBV5-8 to TRBJ2-5; the match to TRBD2 covers 12 bases. Unmatched junction bases numbered 7, after V lost 3 bases and J lost 1 base. Germline CDR1 is SGHTS and CDR2 is YDEGEE. The CDR3 runs to 17 residues. CDR3 sequence (DNA): TGTGCCAGCAGCTACGGACTAGCGGGGAAGGGCCAAGAGACCCAGTACTTC. Translating gives CASSYGLAGKGQETQYF.

This chain joins TRBV28 and TRBJ1-2, with 8 nucleotides matching TRBD1. The CDR3 runs to 14 residues. Per the germline V gene, CDR1 is MDHEN and CDR2 is SYDVKM. J was trimmed by 4 bases and V by 6 bases; bases with no gene match: 7. The CDR3 DNA sequence: TGTGCCAGCAGGCCTGGACAGGGCGTCTATGGCTACACCTTC. This sequence encodes CASRPGQGVYGYTF.

CDR3 sequence: CASSLGLAGAQQFF. CDR3 bases: TGTGCCAGTAGCCTGGGACTAGCGGGGGCCCAGCAGTTCTTC. This rearrangement joins TRBV19 to TRBJ2-1; 14 bases match TRBD2. Germline lookup yields CDR1 LNHDA and CDR2 SQIVND (reference sequence). The ends lost 6 bases at V and 11 bases at J; junction bases unmatched: 6. The CDR3 is 14 amino acids.

This chain links TRBV4-2 with TRBJ1-1; tentatively, D is TRBD1 (6 bases). Germline CDR1 LGHNA, CDR2 YNFKEQ. CDR3 length: 18 residues. V was shortened by 1 base and J by 5 bases, with 23 bases between the two germline ends. In DNA, the CDR3 is TGTGCCAGCAGCCAAGTGGTGACCCCTCGGGCAAGGGGGACTGAAGCTTTCTTT. Its translation is CASSQVVTPRARGTEAFF.

The rearrangement links TRBV6-1 to TRBJ1-5, with 8 bases that match TRBD1. V lost 4 bases, J lost 0 bases, and 8 bases stayed unmatched. The germline CDR1 and CDR2 sequences are MNHNS and SASEGT. CDR3 size: 17 residues. The CDR3 nucleotides read TGTGCCAGCAGTGGTAGGGGACAGGCCGATAGCAATCAGCCCCAGCATTTT. Its translation: CASSGRGQADSNQPQHF.

The chain combines TRBV4-3 with TRBJ1-5; D is ambiguous. CDR1 and CDR2 from the germline V gene are LGHNA and YSLEER. This CDR3 has 16 amino acids. V shed 0 bases and J shed 4 bases, with 13 bases lying between them. CDR3 sequence (DNA): TGCGCCAGCAGCCAAGATATGTACCCGGGGAATCAGCCCCAGCATTTT. Amino acids: CASSQDMYPGNQPQHF.

The chain combines TRBV2 with TRBJ1-1, with 11 bases that match TRBD1. V lost 7 bases and J lost 4; bases outside the gene matches: 17. Germline V gene sequence: CDR1 SNHLY, CDR2 FYNNEI. CDR3 length equals 18 residues. The CDR3 DNA reads as TGTGCCAGCAAAGGACAGGGGGCGCGAAGGAGGGGTGGCACTGAAGCTTTCTTT. Translated: CASKGQGARRRGGTEAFF.

This sequence joins TRBV14 and TRBJ1-2; D ambiguous. Germline V lookup: CDR1 SGHDN, CDR2 FVKESK. The CDR3 spans 17 residues. Trimming shortened V by 1 base and J by 2 bases, and 17 bases separated the two germline ends. The chain's CDR3 is CASSQAFGNSLNYGYTF. The DNA for the CDR3 is TGTGCCAGCAGCCAAGCTTTCGGAAACAGTCTAAACTATGGCTACACCTTC.

This chain uses TRBV10-3 with TRBJ1-3, with D possibly TRBD1 on 5 matching bases. Trimming removed 5 bases at V and 2 bases at J, with 13 bases between. This CDR3 spans 15 amino acids. Germline assignment: CDR1 ENHRY and CDR2 SYGVKD. CDR3: CAISPKGSTGNTIYF. Here the CDR3 DNA reads TGTGCCATCAGTCCAAAGGGGTCTACTGGAAACACCATATATTTT.

The chain employs TRBV6-5 and TRBJ2-2; D remains unclear. Between the trimmed V and J ends, which lost 2 bases and 0 bases, there was a span of 4 bases. The CDR3 spans 14 residues. CDR1 and CDR2 from the germline V gene are MNHEY and SVGAGI. CDR3 protein: CASSYDTNTGELFF. The CDR3 bases are TGTGCCAGCAGTTACGACACGAACACCGGGGAGCTGTTTTTT.

The gene calls are TRBV7-2 and TRBJ2-7; the match to TRBD2 covers 13 bases. This CDR3 has 18 amino acids. After removal of 1 base from V and 0 bases from J, the junction contained 6 bases not matched to a gene. CDR1 is SGHTA and CDR2 is FQGNSA in the germline V gene. CDR3: CASSLVGTSGTSSYEQYF. The CDR3 DNA reads as TGTGCCAGCAGCTTAGTCGGGACTAGCGGGACGAGCTCCTACGAGCAGTACTTC.